The TCR beta chain described here comes from a study of T-cell memory formation after mild COVID-19. Across the whole study: Largely donor-specific TCR clusters were found.

This clonotype has a handful of counts. Its antigen is not known. Study observations and caveats: Clones that shrank (day 15 to 85) were balanced CD4/CD8, whereas later expanders leaned CD4+.

Each CDR3 protein is one row after TCRdb ran MiXCR on the 5' RACE reads. The data hold roughly 110,000 distinct CDR3 sequences, with around an eighth observed a single time. CDR1 and CDR2 from the germline V gene are MNHEY and SVGEGT. This CDR3 comprises 13 residues. The trim removed 5 bases at V and 2 bases at J, leaving 1 base unmatched. This sequence was found in a man aged 18 to 29 who had mild COVID-19 (a few samples of this study predate the infection). Cell type and time point are not known. J is TRBJ2-5 and V is TRBV6-2 or TRBV6-3; TRBD2 matches at 8 bases. The specimen sequenced was PBMCs or a T cell subset sorted from them (not recorded which). CDR3: CASSRGGQETQYF. CDR3 nucleotides: TGTGCCAGCAGTCGGGGGGGACAAGAGACCCAGTACTTC.